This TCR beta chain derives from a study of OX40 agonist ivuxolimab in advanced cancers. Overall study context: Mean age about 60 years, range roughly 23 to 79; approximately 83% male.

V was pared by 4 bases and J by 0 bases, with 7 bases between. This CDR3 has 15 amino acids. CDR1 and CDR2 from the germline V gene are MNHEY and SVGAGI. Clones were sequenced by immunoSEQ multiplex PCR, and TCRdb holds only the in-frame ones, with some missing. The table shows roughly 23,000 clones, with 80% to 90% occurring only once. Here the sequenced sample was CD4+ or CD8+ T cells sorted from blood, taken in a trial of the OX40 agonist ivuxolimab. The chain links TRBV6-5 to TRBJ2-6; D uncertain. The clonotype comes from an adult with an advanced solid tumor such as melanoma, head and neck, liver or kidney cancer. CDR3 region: CASSSLNSGANVLTF. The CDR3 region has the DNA TGTGCCAGCAGTTCACTTAACTCTGGGGCCAACGTCCTGACTTTC.